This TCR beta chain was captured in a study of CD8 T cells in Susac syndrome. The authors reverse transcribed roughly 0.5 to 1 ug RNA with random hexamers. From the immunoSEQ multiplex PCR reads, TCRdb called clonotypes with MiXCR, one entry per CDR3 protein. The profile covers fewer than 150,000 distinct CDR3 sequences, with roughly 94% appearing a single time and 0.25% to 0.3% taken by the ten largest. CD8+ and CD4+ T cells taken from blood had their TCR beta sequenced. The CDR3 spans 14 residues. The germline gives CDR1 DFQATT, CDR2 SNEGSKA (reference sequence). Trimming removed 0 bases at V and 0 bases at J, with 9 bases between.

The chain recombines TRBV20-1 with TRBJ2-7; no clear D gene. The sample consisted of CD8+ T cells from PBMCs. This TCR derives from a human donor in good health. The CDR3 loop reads CSAREGAISYEQYF. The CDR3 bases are TGCAGTGCTAGAGAGGGCGCAATCTCCTACGAGCAGTACTTC.